A selection of T cell receptor beta chains follows, all from one sample in a study of CD8 T cells in Susac syndrome. MiXCR, applied by TCRdb to the immunoSEQ multiplex PCR reads, yields one record per CDR3 protein. The sample has 350,000 to 550,000 distinct CDR3 sequences, approximately 85% seen once. The sequenced sample was CD8+ T cells from PBMCs. These TCRs come from a human donor with multiple sclerosis. The CDR3 runs from the conserved cysteine through the conserved F or W. D genes are given only for firm matches. Clone size is stated in some rows and not others, as once, few, many or a class when expanded.

.,TRBV27,.,TRBJ1-3,CASSFDAGSTIYF,TGTGCCAGCAGTTTCGACGCAGGAAGCACCATATATTTT
.,TRBV27,TRBD1,TRBJ1-6,CASSGTGGSPLHF,TGTGCCAGCAGTGGGACAGGCGGATCACCCCTCCACTTT
.,TRBV12-3/TRBV12-4,.,TRBJ2-3,CASSFRGDTQYF,TGTGCCAGCAGTTTCAGGGGTGATACGCAGTATTTT
once,TRBV2,.,TRBJ2-7,CASRVRQTHPTYEQYF,TGTGCCAGCAGGGTTAGACAGACACACCCGACCTACGAGCAGTACTTC
few,TRBV5-1,.,TRBJ1-1,CASSGEQGNTEAFF,TGCGCCAGCAGCGGTGAACAGGGGAACACTGAAGCTTTCTTT
.,TRBV19,.,TRBJ1-5,CASSPQGWQPQHF,TGTGCCAGTAGTCCACAGGGCTGGCAGCCCCAGCATTTT
.,TRBV20-1,TRBD1,TRBJ2-7,CSAAQTGPHEQYF,TGCAGTGCCGCCCAGACAGGGCCCCACGAGCAGTACTTC
.,TRBV25-1,TRBD1,TRBJ2-5,CASSDWDSQETQYF,TGTGCCAGCAGTGATTGGGACAGTCAAGAGACCCAGTACTTC
.,TRBV4-1,TRBD2,TRBJ2-1,CASSHSGGQNEQFF,TGCGCCAGCAGCCATAGCGGGGGTCAAAATGAGCAGTTCTTC
.,TRBV10-1,.,TRBJ1-1,CASKISMNTEAFF,TGCGCCAGCAAAATTTCCATGAACACTGAAGCTTTCTTT
.,TRBV3-1,.,TRBJ2-1,CASSQEPTGEGYNEQFF,TGTGCCAGCAGCCAAGAGCCAACGGGAGAAGGCTACAATGAGCAGTTCTTC
.,TRBV4-1,TRBD2,TRBJ2-1,CASSQVARGGTGVRQFF,TGCGCCAGCAGCCAAGTCGCCCGGGGGGGTACGGGGGTAAGGCAGTTCTTC
.,TRBV6-1,.,TRBJ2-7,CASSEQRQSSYEQYF,TGTGCCAGCAGTGAACAGAGACAGAGCTCCTACGAGCAGTACTTC
.,TRBV4-1,TRBD2,TRBJ2-7,CASSHPGTSAYEQYF,TGCGCCAGCAGCCACCCCGGGACTAGCGCCTACGAGCAGTACTTC
.,TRBV27,TRBD1,TRBJ2-7,CASGTTGGWYEQYF,TGTGCCAGCGGAACCACAGGGGGCTGGTACGAGCAGTACTTC
.,TRBV11-2,TRBD1,TRBJ2-3,CASSLGTGAGTDTQYF,TGTGCCAGCAGCCTCGGGACAGGGGCAGGCACAGATACGCAGTATTTT
.,TRBV6-1,.,TRBJ2-6,CAGRTYSGANVLTF,TGTGCCGGACGGACATACTCTGGGGCCAACGTCCTGACTTTC
.,TRBV5-4,.,TRBJ1-3,CASSSGQPRGNTIYF,TGTGCCAGCAGCTCCGGACAGCCACGCGGAAACACCATATATTTT
.,TRBV6-5,.,TRBJ1-6,CASSSSAKSPLHF,TGTGCCAGCAGTTCCAGCGCAAAGTCACCCCTCCACTTT
.,TRBV28,TRBD1,TRBJ2-7,CASRKGQGTHEQYF,TGTGCCAGCAGAAAGGGACAGGGTACCCACGAGCAGTACTTC
.,TRBV27,.,TRBJ2-7,CASRALAESYEQYF,TGTGCCAGCAGGGCTTTAGCGGAATCCTACGAGCAGTACTTC
.,TRBV27,TRBD2,TRBJ2-7,CASSSPPLAGGPGYEQYF,TGTGCCAGCAGTTCCCCCCCACTAGCGGGAGGGCCCGGGTACGAGCAGTACTTC
.,TRBV28,TRBD2,TRBJ2-1,CASRRTSGRDEQFF,TGTGCCAGCAGGAGGACTAGCGGGAGAGATGAGCAGTTCTTC
.,TRBV6-4,.,TRBJ1-6,CASSDSEDNSPLHF,TGTGCCAGCAGTGACTCCGAGGATAATTCACCCCTCCACTTT
.,TRBV19,.,TRBJ2-2,CASTHTGELFF,TGTGCCAGTACCCACACCGGGGAGCTGTTTTTT
.,TRBV9,TRBD2,TRBJ2-1,CASSVVSGGWDEQFF,TGTGCCAGCAGCGTAGTAAGCGGGGGGTGGGATGAGCAGTTCTTC
.,TRBV4-1,.,TRBJ1-6,CASSQETENSPLHF,TGCGCCAGCAGCCAAGAAACGGAGAATTCACCCCTCCACTTT
.,TRBV10-3,.,TRBJ1-1,CAISETLTGNFEAFF,TGTGCCATCAGTGAGACCCTGACAGGAAATTTTGAAGCTTTCTTT
few,TRBV5-6,TRBD1,TRBJ2-7,CASSSGQGGYEQYF,TGTGCCAGCAGCAGTGGACAGGGCGGCTACGAGCAGTACTTC
.,TRBV5-1,TRBD2,TRBJ2-5,CASSWWGGVQETQYF,TGCGCCAGCAGCTGGTGGGGGGGAGTCCAAGAGACCCAGTACTTC
.,TRBV14,.,TRBJ2-7,CASSQGGVYYEQYF,TGTGCCAGCAGCCAAGGGGGCGTTTACTACGAGCAGTACTTC